There are a few counts of the clone carrying this T cell receptor (beta chain). The antigen remains undetermined. The sample is drawn from a study of memory CD4+ T cells and cytomegalovirus serostatus. Overall study context: Of the healthy Belgian adults, 8 to 10 were CMV seropositive and 20 to 30 seronegative. Study-wide findings and caveats: The CMV-associated TCR signature appears largely within the CD4+ memory repertoire.

Produced via immunoSEQ multiplex PCR; TCRdb's table is partial and in-frame only. The sample includes tens of thousands of clones, less than 80% seen only once; the top ten take 5% to 7%. The sort gate was single viable CD3+CD4+CD8-CD45RO+ cells for memory CD4+ T cells. CMV serostatus came from serum IgG against pp150, pp28, p38, p52. Trimming at V came to 5 bases and at J to 3 bases, leaving 9 bases not matched to a gene. The CDR3 covers 16 residues. From germline, CDR1 is SGHTA and CDR2 FQGNSA. Sequences were obtained from memory CD4+ T cells from blood. This sequence joins TRBV7-2 and TRBJ2-2, with TRBD2 matching 7 bases. This TCR was sampled from an adult in good health and CMV-seronegative. The CDR3 loop reads CASSQGGRGYTGELFF. The CDR3 DNA reads as TGTGCCAGCAGCCAAGGCGGGAGAGGGTACACCGGGGAGCTGTTTTTT.